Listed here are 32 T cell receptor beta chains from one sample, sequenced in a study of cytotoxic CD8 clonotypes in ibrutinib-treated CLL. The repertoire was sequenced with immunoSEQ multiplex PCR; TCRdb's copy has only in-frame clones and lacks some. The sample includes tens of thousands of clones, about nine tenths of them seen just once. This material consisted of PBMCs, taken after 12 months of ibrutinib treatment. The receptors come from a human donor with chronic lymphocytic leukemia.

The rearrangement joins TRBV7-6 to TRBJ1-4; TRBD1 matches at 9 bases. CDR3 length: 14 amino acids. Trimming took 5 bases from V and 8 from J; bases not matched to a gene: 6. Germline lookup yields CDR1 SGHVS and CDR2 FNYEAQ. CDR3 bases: TGTGCCAGCAGCGAGAGGACAGGGGACGAAAAACTGTTTTTT. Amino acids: CASSERTGDEKLFF.

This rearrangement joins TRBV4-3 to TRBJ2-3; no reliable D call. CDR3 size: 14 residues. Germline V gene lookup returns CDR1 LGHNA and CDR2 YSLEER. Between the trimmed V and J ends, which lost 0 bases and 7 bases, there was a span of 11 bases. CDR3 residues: CASSQDPDSYTQYF. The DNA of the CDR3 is TGCGCCAGCAGCCAAGACCCCGATAGTTATACGCAGTATTTT.

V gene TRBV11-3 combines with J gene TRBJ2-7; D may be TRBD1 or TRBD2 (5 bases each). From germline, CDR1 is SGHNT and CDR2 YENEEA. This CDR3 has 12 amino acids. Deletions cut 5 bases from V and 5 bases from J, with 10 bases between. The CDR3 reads CASSPGTDEQYF. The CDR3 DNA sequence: TGTGCCAGCAGCCCGGGGACGGACGAGCAGTACTTC.

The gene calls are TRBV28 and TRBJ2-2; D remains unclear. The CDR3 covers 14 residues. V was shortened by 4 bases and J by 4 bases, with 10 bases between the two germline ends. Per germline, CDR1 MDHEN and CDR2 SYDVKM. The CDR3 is CASSSAAVTGELFF. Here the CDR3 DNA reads TGTGCCAGCAGTTCTGCGGCGGTCACCGGGGAGCTGTTTTTT.

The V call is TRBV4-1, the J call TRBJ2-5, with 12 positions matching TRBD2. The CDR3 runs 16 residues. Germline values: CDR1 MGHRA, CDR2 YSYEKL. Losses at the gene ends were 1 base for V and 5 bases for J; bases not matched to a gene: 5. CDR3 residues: CASSQGPTSGSETQYF. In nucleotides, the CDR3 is TGCGCCAGCAGCCAAGGACCGACTAGCGGGAGTGAGACCCAGTACTTC.

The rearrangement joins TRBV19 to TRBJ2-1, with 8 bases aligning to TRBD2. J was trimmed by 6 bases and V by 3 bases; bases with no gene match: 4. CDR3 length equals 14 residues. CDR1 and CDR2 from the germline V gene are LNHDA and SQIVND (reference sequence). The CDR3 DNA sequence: TGTGCCAGTAGTATCGCGGGAGGAGTCAATGAGCAGTTCTTC. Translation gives CASSIAGGVNEQFF.

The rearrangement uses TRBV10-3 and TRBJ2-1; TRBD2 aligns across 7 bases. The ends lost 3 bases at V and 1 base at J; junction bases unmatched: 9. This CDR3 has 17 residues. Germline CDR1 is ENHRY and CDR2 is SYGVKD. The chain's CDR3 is CAISDATSDPSYNEQFF. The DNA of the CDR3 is TGTGCCATCAGTGATGCAACTAGCGACCCATCCTACAATGAGCAGTTCTTC.

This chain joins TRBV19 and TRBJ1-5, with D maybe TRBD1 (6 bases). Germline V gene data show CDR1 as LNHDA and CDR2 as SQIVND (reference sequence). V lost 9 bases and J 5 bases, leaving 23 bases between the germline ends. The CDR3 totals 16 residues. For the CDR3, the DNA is TGTGCCAGAAGAACAAAGGGACACAGAGGCTATCAGCCCCAGCATTTT. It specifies CARRTKGHRGYQPQHF.

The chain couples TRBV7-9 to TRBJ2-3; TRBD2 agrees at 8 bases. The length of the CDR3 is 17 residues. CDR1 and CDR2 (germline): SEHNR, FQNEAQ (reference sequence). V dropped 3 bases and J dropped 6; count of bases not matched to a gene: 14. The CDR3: CASSFSYGGRPEDTQYF. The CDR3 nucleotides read TGTGCCAGCAGCTTCTCTTACGGCGGGAGGCCTGAGGATACGCAGTATTTT.

The CDR3 nucleotides read TGTGCCAGCAGCCAAGTTCAGAAGCCAGATACGCAGTATTTT. Its protein is CASSQVQKPDTQYF. The chain carries TRBV7-2 and TRBJ2-3; D is uncertain. The V gene lost 5 bases and the J gene lost 4 bases, with 13 bases spanning the gap. The CDR3 extends over 14 amino acids. CDR1 and CDR2 (germline): SGHTA, FQGNSA.

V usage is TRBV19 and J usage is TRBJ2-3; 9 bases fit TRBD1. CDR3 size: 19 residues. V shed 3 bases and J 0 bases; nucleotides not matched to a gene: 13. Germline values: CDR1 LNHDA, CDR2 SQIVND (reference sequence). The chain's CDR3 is CASSIFRDRVILSTDTQYF. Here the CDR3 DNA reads TGTGCCAGTAGTATCTTCCGGGACAGGGTAATCCTAAGCACAGATACGCAGTATTTT.

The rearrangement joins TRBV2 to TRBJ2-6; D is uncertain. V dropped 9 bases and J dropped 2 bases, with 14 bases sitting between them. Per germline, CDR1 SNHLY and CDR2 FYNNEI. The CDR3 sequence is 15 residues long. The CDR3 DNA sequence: TGTGCCAGTACCAGCGCCCGGACTGGGGCCAACGTCCTGACTTTC. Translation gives CASTSARTGANVLTF.

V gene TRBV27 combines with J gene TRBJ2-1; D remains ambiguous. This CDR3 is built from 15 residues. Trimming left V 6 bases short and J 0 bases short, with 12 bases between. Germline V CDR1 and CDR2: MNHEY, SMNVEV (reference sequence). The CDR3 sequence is CASSRRSSSYNEQFF. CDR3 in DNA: TGTGCCAGCAGCCGGCGTTCGAGCTCCTACAATGAGCAGTTCTTC.

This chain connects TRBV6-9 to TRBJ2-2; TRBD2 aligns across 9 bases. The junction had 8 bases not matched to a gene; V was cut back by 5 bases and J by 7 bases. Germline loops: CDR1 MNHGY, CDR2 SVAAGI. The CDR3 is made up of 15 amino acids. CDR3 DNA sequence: TGTGCCAGCAGTCCGGTCGGACTAGCGCGCGGGGAGCTGTTTTTT. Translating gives CASSPVGLARGELFF.

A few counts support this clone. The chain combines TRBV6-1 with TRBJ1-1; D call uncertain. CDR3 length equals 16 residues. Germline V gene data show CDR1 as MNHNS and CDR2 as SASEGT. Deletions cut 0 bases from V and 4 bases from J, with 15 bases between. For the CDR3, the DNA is TGTGCCAGCAGTGAAGCGGGGAGGTCCTTCAGCACTGAAGCTTTCTTT. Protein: CASSEAGRSFSTEAFF.

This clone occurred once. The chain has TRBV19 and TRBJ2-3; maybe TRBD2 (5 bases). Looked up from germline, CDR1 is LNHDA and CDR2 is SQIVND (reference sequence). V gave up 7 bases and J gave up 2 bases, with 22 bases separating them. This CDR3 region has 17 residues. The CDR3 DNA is TGTGCCAGTACGAGGGCAGGATCTACCCAACACACAGATACGCAGTATTTT. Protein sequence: CASTRAGSTQHTDTQYF.

CDR3 nucleotides: TGTGCCAGCAGCTTTACGGCCGAAAATCAGCCCCAGCATTTT. It is translated as CASSFTAENQPQHF. The chain carries TRBV7-9 and TRBJ1-5; D unresolved. Germline V CDR1 and CDR2: SEHNR, FQNEAQ (reference sequence). The ends were cut back, 3 bases at V and 4 bases at J, with 10 bases in the middle. This CDR3 contains 14 residues.

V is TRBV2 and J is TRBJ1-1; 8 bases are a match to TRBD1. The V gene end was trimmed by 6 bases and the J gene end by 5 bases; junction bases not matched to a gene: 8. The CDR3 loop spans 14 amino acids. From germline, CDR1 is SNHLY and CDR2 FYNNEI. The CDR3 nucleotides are TGTGCCAGCAGGTTCAGGGGGCTAATGACTGAAGCTTTCTTT. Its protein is CASRFRGLMTEAFF.

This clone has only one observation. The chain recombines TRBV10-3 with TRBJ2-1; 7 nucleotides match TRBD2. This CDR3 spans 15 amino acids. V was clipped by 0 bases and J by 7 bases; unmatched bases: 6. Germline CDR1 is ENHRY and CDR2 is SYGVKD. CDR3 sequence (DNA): TGTGCCATCAGTGAGTCGGAGGGAGGGATTAATGAGCAGTTCTTC. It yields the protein CAISESEGGINEQFF.

The CDR3 here is CASSQQGFGEQYF. The CDR3 nucleotides read TGTGCCAGCAGCCAACAGGGGTTTGGGGAGCAGTACTTC. This chain joins TRBV14 and TRBJ2-7, with a weak D call TRBD1 (6 bases). Trimming cost V 2 bases and J 7 bases, with 12 bases left between them. Per the germline V gene, CDR1 is SGHDN and CDR2 is FVKESK. The CDR3 runs 13 residues.

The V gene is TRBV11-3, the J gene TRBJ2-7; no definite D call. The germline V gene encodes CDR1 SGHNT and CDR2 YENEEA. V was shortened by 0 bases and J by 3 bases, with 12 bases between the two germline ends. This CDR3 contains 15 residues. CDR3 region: CASSLDSGGYYEQYF. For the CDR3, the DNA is TGTGCCAGCAGCTTAGATTCTGGCGGATACTACGAGCAGTACTTC.

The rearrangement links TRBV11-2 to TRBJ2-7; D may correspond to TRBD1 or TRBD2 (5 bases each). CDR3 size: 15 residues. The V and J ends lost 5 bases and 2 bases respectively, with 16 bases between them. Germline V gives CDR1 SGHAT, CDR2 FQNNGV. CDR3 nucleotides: TGTGCCAGCAGCAACAACCGGGACCCCACCTACGAGCAGTACTTC. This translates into CASSNNRDPTYEQYF.

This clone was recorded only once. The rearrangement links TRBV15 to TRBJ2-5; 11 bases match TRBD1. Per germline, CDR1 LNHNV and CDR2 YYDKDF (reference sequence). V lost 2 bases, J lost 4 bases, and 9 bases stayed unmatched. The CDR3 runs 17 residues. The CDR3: CATSRKGTGGGRETQYF. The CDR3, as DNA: TGTGCCACCAGCAGAAAAGGGACAGGGGGAGGTCGAGAGACCCAGTACTTC.

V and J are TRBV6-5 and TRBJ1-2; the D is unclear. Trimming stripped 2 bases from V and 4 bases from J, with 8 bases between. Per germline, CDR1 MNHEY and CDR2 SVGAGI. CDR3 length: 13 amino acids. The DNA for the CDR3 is TGTGCCAGCAGTTACGATGGAGGCTATGGCTACACCTTC. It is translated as CASSYDGGYGYTF.

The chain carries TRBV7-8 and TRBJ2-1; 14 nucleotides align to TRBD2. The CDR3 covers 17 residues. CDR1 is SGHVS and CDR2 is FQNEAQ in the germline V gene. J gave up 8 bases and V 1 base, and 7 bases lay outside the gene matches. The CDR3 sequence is CASSLDGLAGGGHEQFF. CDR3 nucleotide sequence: TGTGCCAGCAGCTTAGATGGACTAGCGGGAGGAGGGCATGAGCAGTTCTTC.

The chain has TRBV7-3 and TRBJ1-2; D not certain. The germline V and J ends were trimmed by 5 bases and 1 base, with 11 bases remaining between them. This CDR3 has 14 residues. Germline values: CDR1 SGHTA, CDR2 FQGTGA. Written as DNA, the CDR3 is TGTGCCAGCAGCGCCTCCCCGGGTAACTATGGCTACACCTTC. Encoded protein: CASSASPGNYGYTF.

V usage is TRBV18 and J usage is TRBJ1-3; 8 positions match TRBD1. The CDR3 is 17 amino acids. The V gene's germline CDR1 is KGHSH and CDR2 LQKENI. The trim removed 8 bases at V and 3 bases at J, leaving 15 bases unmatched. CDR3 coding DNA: TGTGCCAGCAGACACGTACCTCAGGGGGCTATTGGAAACACCATATATTTT. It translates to CASRHVPQGAIGNTIYF.

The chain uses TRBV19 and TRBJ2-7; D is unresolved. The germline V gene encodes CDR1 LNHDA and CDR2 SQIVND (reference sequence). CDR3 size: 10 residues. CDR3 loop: CASGTSEQYF. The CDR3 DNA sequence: TGTGCTTCTGGAACTTCGGAGCAGTACTTC.

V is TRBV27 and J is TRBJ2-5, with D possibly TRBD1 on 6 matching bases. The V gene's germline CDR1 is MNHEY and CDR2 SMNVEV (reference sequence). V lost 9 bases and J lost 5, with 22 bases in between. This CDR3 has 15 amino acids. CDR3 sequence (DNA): TGTGCCAGTGCGTCGAGTACAGGGTCGTTGGAGACCCAGTACTTC. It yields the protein CASASSTGSLETQYF.

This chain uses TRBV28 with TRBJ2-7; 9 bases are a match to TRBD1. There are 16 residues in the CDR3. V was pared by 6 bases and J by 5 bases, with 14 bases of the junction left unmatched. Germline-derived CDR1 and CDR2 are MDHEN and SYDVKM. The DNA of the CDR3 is TGTGCCAGCAGCCTATATACCACGGGGACAGGGAACGAGCAGTACTTC. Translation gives CASSLYTTGTGNEQYF.

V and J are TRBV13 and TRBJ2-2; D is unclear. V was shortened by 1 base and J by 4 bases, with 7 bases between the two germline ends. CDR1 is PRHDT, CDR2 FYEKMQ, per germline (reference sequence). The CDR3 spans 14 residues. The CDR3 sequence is CASSLDIATGELFF. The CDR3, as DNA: TGTGCCAGCAGCTTAGATATAGCCACCGGGGAGCTGTTTTTT. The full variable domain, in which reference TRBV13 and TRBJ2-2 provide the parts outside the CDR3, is AAGVIQSPRHLIKEKRETATLKCYPIPRHDTVYWYQQGPGQDPQFLISFYEKMQSDKGSIPDRFSAQQFSDYHSELNMSSLELGDSALYFCASSLDIATGELFFGEGSRLTVL.

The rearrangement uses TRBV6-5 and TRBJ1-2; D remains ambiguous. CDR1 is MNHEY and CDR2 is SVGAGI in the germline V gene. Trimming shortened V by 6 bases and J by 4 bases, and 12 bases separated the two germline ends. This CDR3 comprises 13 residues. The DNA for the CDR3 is TGTGCCAGCAGCTCGGTGGCGGTCTATGGCTACACCTTC. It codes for CASSSVAVYGYTF.